The 30 T cell receptor beta chains presented below share a single source sample, sequenced in a study of memory CD4+ T cells and cytomegalovirus serostatus. The sort gate was single viable CD3+CD4+CD8-CD45RO+ cells for memory CD4+ T cells. Here immunoSEQ multiplex PCR was the method, and the copy in TCRdb shows in-frame clones only, minus some. The table lists about 38,000 clones, 79% of them singletons. Sequencing was performed on memory CD4+ T cells from blood. Receptors originate from an adult in good health and CMV-seropositive.

The chain is built from TRBV2 and TRBJ2-5, with D perhaps matching TRBD2 (5 bases). The CDR3 has 12 amino acids. Germline values: CDR1 SNHLY, CDR2 FYNNEI. The germline V and J ends were trimmed by 7 bases and 5 bases, with 11 bases remaining between them. The CDR3 sequence is CASMWERETQYF. Written as DNA, the CDR3 is TGTGCCAGCATGTGGGAGCGGGAGACCCAGTACTTC. Full variable domain (missing parts from reference TRBV2 and TRBJ2-5): EPEVTQTPSHQVTQMGQEVILRCVPISNHLYFYWYRQILGQKVEFLVSFYNNEISEKSEIFDDQFSVERPDGSNFTLKIRSTKLEDSAMYFCASMWERETQYFGPGTRLLVL.

This clone showed up just once. Other nucleotide sequences in the sample specify the same CDR3. V and J are TRBV28 and TRBJ1-2; a possible D gene is TRBD1 (5 bases). Trimming removed 4 bases at V and 5 bases at J, with 11 bases between. The CDR3 has 13 residues. Germline CDR1 MDHEN, CDR2 SYDVKM. The CDR3 here is CASSSGTAYGYTF. The DNA of the CDR3 is TGTGCCAGCAGTTCCGGGACCGCATATGGCTACACCTTC.

The chain recombines TRBV20-1 with TRBJ2-7, with 7 bases aligning to TRBD2. The germline V gene encodes CDR1 DFQATT and CDR2 SNEGSKA (reference sequence). The CDR3 runs 11 residues. With V trimmed by 3 bases and J by 7 bases, 3 bases remained unmatched. The DNA of the CDR3 is TGCAGTGCTAGCGGGGGAGGGGAGCAGTACTTC. This codes for CSASGGGEQYF.

This chain uses TRBV10-3 with TRBJ1-6, with 7 bases identical to TRBD1. Germline loops: CDR1 ENHRY, CDR2 SYGVKD. This CDR3 comprises 18 residues. V lost 3 bases and J lost 7; bases outside the gene matches: 15. In DNA form, the CDR3 reads TGTGCCATCAGTGATCCGGGTTCAGGGGGGTTAAGGAATTCACCCCTCCACTTT. Translating it yields CAISDPGSGGLRNSPLHF.

The chain employs TRBV27 and TRBJ1-5; maybe TRBD1 (5 bases). Trimming shortened V by 6 bases and J by 11 bases, and 20 bases separated the two germline ends. The CDR3 covers 14 residues. CDR1 and CDR2 (germline): MNHEY, SMNVEV (reference sequence). The CDR3 nucleotides read TGTGCCAGCAGAGGGACCGCCGGGGTTCTAACCCAGCATTTT. This gives the protein CASRGTAGVLTQHF.

The rearrangement uses TRBV5-1 and TRBJ2-7; TRBD1 matches at 9 bases. Germline loops: CDR1 SGHRS, CDR2 YFSETQ. V lost 4 bases and J lost 2; bases outside the gene matches: 10. The CDR3 runs 16 residues. CDR3 nucleotides: TGCGCCAGCAGCGGTGGGACAGGGAACGGGGCCTACGAGCAGTACTTC. It codes for CASSGGTGNGAYEQYF. The variable domain in full, with the rest retrieved from reference TRBV5-1 and TRBJ2-7, is KAGVTQTPRYLIKTRGQQVTLSCSPISGHRSVSWYQQTPGQGLQFLFEYFSETQRNKGNFPGRFSGRQFSNSRSEMNVSTLELGDSALYLCASSGGTGNGAYEQYFGPGTRLTVT.

The chain recombines TRBV10-3 with TRBJ2-7; D might be TRBD2 (5 bases). The germline gives CDR1 ENHRY, CDR2 SYGVKD. The CDR3 loop spans 16 amino acids. Trimming left V 4 bases short and J 2 bases short, with 18 bases between. This CDR3 reads CAISGRLPIPTYEQYF. The CDR3 DNA reads as TGTGCCATCAGTGGCAGACTACCCATCCCGACCTACGAGCAGTACTTC.

This clone showed up just a few times. The chain is built from TRBV19 and TRBJ1-5; D unclear. The CDR3 has 14 amino acids. The V end was cut by 5 bases, the J end by 5 bases, with 13 bases between. In germline, CDR1 is LNHDA, CDR2 SQIVND (reference sequence). CDR3 amino acids: CASSPTETYQPQHF. CDR3 bases: TGTGCCAGTAGTCCGACTGAGACGTATCAGCCCCAGCATTTT.

The J gene is TRBJ1-1, the V gene TRBV9; D not resolved. V was trimmed by 5 bases and J by 0 bases, leaving 11 bases between them. This CDR3 is built from 14 residues. CDR1 is SGDLS, CDR2 YYNGEE, per germline. The CDR3 DNA is TGTGCCAGCAGTCCCCGACTGATGAACACTGAAGCTTTCTTT. Protein: CASSPRLMNTEAFF.

This CDR3 is CASSLASGIDGYTF. The CDR3 bases are TGCGCCAGCAGCTTGGCCTCGGGGATCGATGGCTACACCTTC. The chain joins TRBV5-1 to TRBJ1-2; D is unresolved. The V gene lost 0 bases and the J gene lost 6 bases, with 12 bases spanning the gap. This CDR3 is built from 14 residues. Germline loops: CDR1 SGHRS, CDR2 YFSETQ. The full variable domain, rest sourced from reference TRBV5-1 and TRBJ1-2, is KAGVTQTPRYLIKTRGQQVTLSCSPISGHRSVSWYQQTPGQGLQFLFEYFSETQRNKGNFPGRFSGRQFSNSRSEMNVSTLELGDSALYLCASSLASGIDGYTFGSGTRLTVV.

The genes are TRBV6-1 and TRBJ2-1; 12 bases agree with TRBD2. The germline gives CDR1 MNHNS, CDR2 SASEGT. The CDR3 has 19 amino acids. V dropped 2 bases and J dropped 0; count of bases not matched to a gene: 8. The CDR3 DNA sequence: TGTGCCAGCAGTGAAATACTAGCGGGGGGACCCAGCTCCTACAATGAGCAGTTCTTC. Protein: CASSEILAGGPSSYNEQFF.

This clone was detected only a few times. The chain joins TRBV18 to TRBJ2-3; TRBD2 agrees at 9 bases. Germline assignment: CDR1 KGHSH and CDR2 LQKENI. Trimming at V came to 6 bases and at J to 6 bases, leaving 13 bases not matched to a gene. The CDR3 is 16 residues long. The CDR3 sequence is CASSHQGTSFRDTQYF. The DNA for the CDR3 is TGTGCCAGCTCCCACCAAGGGACTAGCTTTAGGGATACGCAGTATTTT.

This chain joins TRBV21-1 and TRBJ1-6. TRBV21-1 is classified as a pseudogene. CDR3 length: 16 amino acids. CDR3 nucleotide sequence: TGTGCCAGCAGCAGTGTTAAAAGCAGCTTTAATTCACCCCTCCACTTT. Residues: CASSSVKSSFNSPLHF.

The chain uses TRBV21-1 and TRBJ2-1. TRBV21-1 counts as a pseudogene. The CDR3 is 16 amino acids. CDR3 in amino acids: CASSKRDGFPLNEQFF. CDR3 DNA sequence: TGTGCCAGCAGCAAAAGGGACGGTTTCCCCCTCAATGAGCAGTTCTTC.

With respect to this clone: The junction departs from germline at one end; a sequencing error may be responsible. The V gene is TRBV20-1, the J gene TRBJ2-7; D remains unclear. The CDR3 totals 11 residues. Germline loops: CDR1 DFQATT, CDR2 SNEGSKA (reference sequence). The CDR3 sequence: CSAREASREGF. CDR3 sequence (DNA): TGCAGTGCTAGAGAGGCCAGCCGAGAAGGCTTC.

The V and J genes are TRBV4-3 and TRBJ1-6; D remains ambiguous. The CDR3 consists of 14 residues. CDR1 LGHNA and CDR2 YSLEER come from the germline V gene. Trimming cost V 0 bases and J 6 bases, with 6 bases left between them. The CDR3 protein is CASSQDKGNSPLHF. CDR3 nucleotides: TGCGCCAGCAGCCAAGATAAGGGTAATTCACCCCTCCACTTT.

The gene calls are TRBV27 and TRBJ1-5, with D unclear. The CDR3 sequence is 14 residues long. V was clipped by 2 bases and J by 2 bases, with 7 bases between them. Germline CDR1 reads MNHEY; CDR2 reads SMNVEV (reference sequence). CDR3 amino acids: CASSLRGGNQPQHF. The CDR3 nucleotides are TGTGCCAGCAGTTTACGGGGAGGCAATCAGCCCCAGCATTTT.

Points on this clone: At one boundary the junction diverges from the germline segment, which might be a read error. V usage is TRBV19 and J usage is TRBJ1-3; weak D call: TRBD1 (5 bases). Germline V gene data show CDR1 as LNHDA and CDR2 as SQIVND (reference sequence). CDR3 size: 10 residues. CDR3 sequence (DNA): TGTGCCAGTAGTACATACAGGTTGAATTTT. It yields the protein CASSTYRLNF.

The chain recombines TRBV4-3 with TRBJ2-3; D remains ambiguous. CDR1 and CDR2 (germline): LGHNA, YSLEER. V lost 0 bases and J 4 bases, leaving 5 bases between the germline ends. The CDR3 is made up of 13 amino acids. DNA for the CDR3: TGCGCCAGCAGCCAAGAAATCTCAGATACGCAGTATTTT. It translates to CASSQEISDTQYF.

This clone was seen more than once but under ten times. The chain has TRBV7-3 and TRBJ1-1, with D uncertain. V lost 4 bases to trimming and J lost 6 bases, with 12 bases between them. This CDR3 is built from 13 residues. Germline V gives CDR1 SGHTA, CDR2 FQGTGA. This CDR3 is CASSSNRGAEAFF. The CDR3 nucleotides are TGTGCCAGCAGCTCGAACCGGGGAGCTGAAGCTTTCTTT.

This rearrangement joins TRBV9 to TRBJ1-2, with a possible D match to TRBD1 (6 bases). V shed 2 bases and J shed 6 bases, with 17 bases lying between them. Germline V gene sequence: CDR1 SGDLS, CDR2 YYNGEE. The CDR3 length is 15 residues. The CDR3 region is CASSVNTGSPNGYTF. In DNA, the CDR3 is TGTGCCAGCAGCGTCAATACAGGGTCTCCTAATGGCTACACCTTC.

This clone has just a few counts. CDR3 amino acids: CASSRSGSDTGELFF. The DNA of the CDR3 is TGTGCCAGCAGTCGTAGCGGGTCCGACACCGGGGAGCTGTTTTTT. The J gene is TRBJ2-2, the V gene TRBV7-3, with TRBD2 identical over 7 bases. The CDR3 is 15 residues long. The V and J ends lost 6 bases and 3 bases, in that order; junction bases with no gene match: 7. CDR1 and CDR2 from the germline V gene are SGHTA and FQGTGA.

The gene calls are TRBV10-3 and TRBJ2-5; 8 bases fit TRBD2. Germline V gene sequence: CDR1 ENHRY, CDR2 SYGVKD. Unmatched junction bases numbered 4, after V lost 6 bases and J lost 4 bases. The CDR3 is 13 residues long. The CDR3 here is CAISGGGGETQYF. The CDR3 DNA sequence: TGTGCCATCAGCGGGGGGGGAGGAGAGACCCAGTACTTC.

The rearrangement links TRBV6-1 to TRBJ2-1, with 8 bases that match TRBD2. Per the germline V gene, CDR1 is MNHNS and CDR2 is SASEGT. The CDR3 loop spans 14 amino acids. Trimming at V came to 2 bases and at J to 9 bases, leaving 6 bases not matched to a gene. The CDR3 region has the DNA TGTGCCAGCAGTGAACAAACGGGAGGGGGTGAGCAGTTCTTC. This translates into CASSEQTGGGEQFF.

The chain employs TRBV5-4 and TRBJ2-4; D is undetermined. This CDR3 is 13 amino acids long. Germline V CDR1 and CDR2: SGHNT, YYREEE (reference sequence). Between the trimmed V and J ends, which lost 4 bases and 8 bases, there was a span of 13 bases. The CDR3 reads CASSPGREDIQYF. DNA for the CDR3: TGTGCCAGCAGCCCTGGAAGGGAAGACATTCAGTACTTC.

V is TRBV5-4 and J is TRBJ1-1; TRBD1 matches at 9 bases. The CDR3 is 14 amino acids. Losses at the gene ends were 4 bases for V and 2 bases for J; bases not matched to a gene: 3. Germline V gene lookup returns CDR1 SGHNT and CDR2 YYREEE (reference sequence). The CDR3 loop reads CASSPTGGNTEAFF. In DNA, the CDR3 is TGTGCCAGCAGCCCGACAGGGGGAAACACTGAAGCTTTCTTT.

V is TRBV7-2 and J is TRBJ2-6; no definite D call. The CDR3 covers 15 residues. CDR1 SGHTA and CDR2 FQGNSA come from the germline V gene. Between the trimmed V and J ends, which lost 2 bases and 0 bases, there was a span of 5 bases. CDR3 sequence reads: CASSLYYSGANVLTF. The CDR3 nucleotides are TGTGCCAGCAGCTTATATTACTCTGGGGCCAACGTCCTGACTTTC.

J is TRBJ2-1 and V is TRBV7-9, with 7 nucleotides matching TRBD2. J was trimmed by 6 bases and V by 2 bases; bases with no gene match: 10. Germline V lookup: CDR1 SEHNR, CDR2 FQNEAQ (reference sequence). The CDR3 covers 16 residues. Here the CDR3 reads CASSLWGGRPVNEQFF. CDR3 bases: TGTGCCAGCAGCTTATGGGGGGGACGGCCGGTCAATGAGCAGTTCTTC.

J is TRBJ2-3 and V is TRBV7-2, with D maybe TRBD2 (5 bases). CDR3 length: 15 amino acids. The germline gives CDR1 SGHTA, CDR2 FQGNSA. V shed 5 bases and J shed 0 bases, with 12 bases lying between them. CDR3 loop: CASSLDRRSTDTQYF. CDR3 nucleotides: TGTGCCAGCAGCCTTGACCGGAGGAGCACAGATACGCAGTATTTT. Supplemented by reference TRBV7-2 and TRBJ2-3, the full variable domain reads GAGVSQSPSNKVTEKGKDVELRCDPISGHTALYWYRQSLGQGLEFLIYFQGNSAPDKSGLPSDRFSAERTGGSVSTLTIQRTQQEDSAVYLCASSLDRRSTDTQYFGPGTRLTVL.

The chain carries TRBV7-9 and TRBJ1-2, with TRBD1 as a possible D gene (6 bases). Germline V gene data show CDR1 as SEHNR and CDR2 as FQNEAQ (reference sequence). The V end lost 1 base, the J end lost 2 bases, and 8 bases lay between the germline ends. This CDR3 spans 14 amino acids. CDR3: CASSLGDRNYGYTF. The CDR3, as DNA: TGTGCCAGCAGCTTAGGCGACAGGAACTATGGCTACACCTTC.